The 24 T cell receptor beta chains reported below all come from one sample, sequenced in a study of blood T cell repertoires in COVID-19. Assay used: immunoSEQ multiplex PCR; TCRdb lists only in-frame clones, some missing. The sample lists a few hundred thousand clones; around 89% were seen once. The sample consisted of PBMCs or T cells enriched from blood (not recorded which). Every receptor here comes from a woman aged 35 to 49 with acute COVID-19.

The chain has TRBV19 and TRBJ2-5, with 13 bases lining up with TRBD2. The CDR3 covers 14 residues. From germline, CDR1 is LNHDA and CDR2 SQIVND (reference sequence). V was clipped by 7 bases and J by 4 bases; unmatched bases: 3. In DNA form, the CDR3 reads TGTGCCAGTACCGGACTAGCGGGAGCAGAGACCCAGTACTTC. Translation: CASTGLAGAETQYF.

The genes are TRBV11-2 and TRBJ1-4, with no clear D. CDR1 and CDR2 (germline): SGHAT, FQNNGV. The germline V and J ends were trimmed by 4 bases and 7 bases, with 13 bases remaining between them. This CDR3 is 14 amino acids long. The CDR3 loop is CASSWARSGEKLFF. The CDR3 DNA follows: TGTGCCAGCAGCTGGGCCAGGTCAGGTGAAAAACTGTTTTTT.

The chain couples TRBV30 to TRBJ1-4, with a weak D call TRBD1 (6 bases). The CDR3 extends over 18 amino acids. The germline V and J ends were trimmed by 0 bases and 0 bases, with 17 bases remaining between them. CDR1 and CDR2 (germline): GTSNPN, SVGIG (reference sequence). DNA for the CDR3: TGTGCCTGGAGTGTACTGGGACACGGAGTTGCAACTAATGAAAAACTGTTTTTT. Its translation: CAWSVLGHGVATNEKLFF.

This sequence joins TRBV7-6 and TRBJ2-3; the match to TRBD1 covers 8 bases. V trimming: 5 bases; J trimming: 4 bases; junction bases outside the gene matches: 8. Germline V gives CDR1 SGHVS, CDR2 FNYEAQ. This CDR3 is 15 amino acids long. The CDR3 DNA follows: TGTGCCAGCAGCCGCGGACAGGGAAGCGCAGATACGCAGTATTTT. Its protein is CASSRGQGSADTQYF. The whole variable domain, filled in from reference TRBV7-6 and TRBJ2-3, reads GAGVSQSPRYKVTKRGQDVALRCDPISGHVSLYWYRQALGQGPEFLTYFNYEAQQDKSGLPNDRFSAERPEGSISTLTIQRTEQRDSAMYRCASSRGQGSADTQYFGPGTRLTVL.

The chain carries TRBV11-3 and TRBJ2-3; the D gene is possibly TRBD2 (6 bases). Germline lookup yields CDR1 SGHNT and CDR2 YENEEA. CDR3 length: 14 amino acids. Trimming pared 5 bases from V and 4 bases from J, leaving 13 bases between. CDR3 residues: CASSAGLPPDTQYF. CDR3 DNA: TGTGCCAGCAGCGCGGGACTCCCCCCAGATACGCAGTATTTT. Combining the CDR3 with reference TRBV11-3 and TRBJ2-3 gives the whole variable domain EAGVVQSPRYKIIEKKQPVAFWCNPISGHNTLYWYLQNLGQGPELLIRYENEEAVDDSQLPKDRFSAERLKGVDSTLKIQPAELGDSAVYLCASSAGLPPDTQYFGPGTRLTVL.

This chain joins TRBV12-5 and TRBJ2-3, with 8 bases matching TRBD1. CDR3 length: 16 residues. V was pared by 6 bases and J by 3 bases, with 11 bases of the junction left unmatched. The germline gives CDR1 LGHNT, CDR2 FRNRAP. This chain's CDR3 is CASGPPEDRATDTQYF. CDR3 in DNA: TGTGCTAGTGGCCCGCCGGAGGACAGGGCGACAGATACGCAGTATTTT.

This chain connects TRBV3-1 (or the pseudogene TRBV3-2) to TRBJ2-7, with D maybe TRBD1 (8 bases). The CDR3 runs 14 residues. CDR1 and CDR2 (germline): LGHDT, YNNKEL (reference sequence). Trimming cost V 3 bases and J 6 bases, with 15 bases left between them. DNA of the CDR3: TGTGCCAGCAGCCAGAAACAGGGGGAGGGCGAGCAGTACTTC. Encoded protein: CASSQKQGEGEQYF.

This chain uses TRBV7-2 with TRBJ2-1; no clear D gene. Germline lookup yields CDR1 SGHTA and CDR2 FQGNSA. V was pared by 1 base and J by 10 bases, with 5 bases between. The CDR3 runs to 11 residues. The DNA of the CDR3 is TGTGCCAGCAGCTTAGAACTAGAGCAGTTCTTC. Its translation is CASSLELEQFF.

This clone is a singleton in its sample. This rearrangement joins TRBV2 to TRBJ1-4; a possible D gene is TRBD1 (6 bases). The V gene lost 6 bases and the J gene lost 2 bases, with 10 bases spanning the gap. Germline V gene sequence: CDR1 SNHLY, CDR2 FYNNEI. The CDR3 extends over 14 amino acids. The CDR3 loop is CASRAGVTNEKLFF. The DNA for the CDR3 is TGTGCCAGCAGGGCAGGGGTCACTAATGAAAAACTGTTTTTT.

A remark on this clone: Other DNA sequences in this sample translate to the same CDR3. The genes are TRBV28 and TRBJ1-5; the match to TRBD1 covers 7 bases. Germline loops: CDR1 MDHEN, CDR2 SYDVKM. CDR3 length: 13 amino acids. The V and J ends lost 3 bases and 6 bases, in that order; junction bases with no gene match: 2. The CDR3 sequence is CASSLQGGQPQHF. In DNA form, the CDR3 reads TGTGCCAGCAGTTTGCAGGGGGGTCAGCCCCAGCATTTT.

The CDR3 coding sequence is TGCGCCAGCACCAGAACCGGGACAGGGGGCAATGAGCAGTTCTTC. Amino acid sequence: CASTRTGTGGNEQFF. V gene TRBV5-1 combines with J gene TRBJ2-1; 11 bases are shared with TRBD1. V lost 6 bases and J lost 6; bases outside the gene matches: 8. Looked up from germline, CDR1 is SGHRS and CDR2 is YFSETQ. There are 15 residues in the CDR3. Supplemented by reference TRBV5-1 and TRBJ2-1, the full variable domain reads KAGVTQTPRYLIKTRGQQVTLSCSPISGHRSVSWYQQTPGQGLQFLFEYFSETQRNKGNFPGRFSGRQFSNSRSEMNVSTLELGDSALYLCASTRTGTGGNEQFFGPGTRLTVL.

The chain links TRBV10-1 to TRBJ2-2, with a tentative D call TRBD2 (8 bases). This CDR3 region has 15 residues. Germline values: CDR1 WNHNN, CDR2 SYGVQD (reference sequence). Trimming took off 3 bases at V and 6 bases at J, with 14 bases between the two ends. CDR3 amino acids: CASSDGTRGPGELFF. As DNA, the CDR3 is TGCGCCAGCAGTGATGGGACTAGGGGGCCCGGGGAGCTGTTTTTT.

This clone appeared once. The J gene is TRBJ1-5, the V gene TRBV7-2, with unresolved D. Germline V lookup: CDR1 SGHTA, CDR2 FQGNSA. V was trimmed by 5 bases and J by 6 bases, leaving 11 bases between them. CDR3 size: 13 residues. This chain's CDR3 is CASSLQPGQPQHF. Here the CDR3 DNA reads TGTGCCAGCAGCCTTCAACCCGGTCAGCCCCAGCATTTT.

With respect to this clone: The junction shows a germline mismatch at one end, possibly a read error. The rearrangement joins TRBV7-7 to TRBJ2-4; 8 nucleotides line up with TRBD1. The germline gives CDR1 SSHAT, CDR2 FNYEAQ (reference sequence). This CDR3 has 13 residues. The CDR3 here is CASSLGQGNIQYF. The DNA for the CDR3 is TGTGCTAGCAGCTTAGGACAGGGAAACATTCAGTACTTC.

V gene TRBV11-3 combines with J gene TRBJ1-2; 7 bases agree with TRBD1. With V trimmed by 5 bases and J by 4 bases, 7 bases remained unmatched. CDR1 is SGHNT and CDR2 is YENEEA in the germline V gene. The CDR3 consists of 14 residues. The CDR3 protein is CASSGRTGSYGYTF. DNA for the CDR3: TGTGCCAGCAGCGGAAGGACAGGCAGCTATGGCTACACCTTC.

This clone has a handful of counts. CDR3 protein: CASSQEGRDLNYGYTF. Written as DNA, the CDR3 is TGTGCCAGCAGCCAAGAGGGGCGGGACCTTAACTATGGCTACACCTTC. The chain joins TRBV14 to TRBJ1-2; TRBD1 is a possible D gene (5 bases). CDR3 length: 16 residues. V lost 0 bases and J lost 1, with 12 bases in between. Germline CDR1 is SGHDN and CDR2 is FVKESK.

CDR3 coding DNA: TGTGCCAGCAGGGGTGGACTAGCCACAGATACGCAGTATTTT. Translated: CASRGGLATDTQYF. V and J are TRBV5-4 and TRBJ2-3; 8 bases fit TRBD2. Germline CDR1 and CDR2: SGHNT and YYREEE (reference sequence). V dropped 5 bases and J dropped 2; count of bases not matched to a gene: 4. The CDR3 consists of 14 residues.

The chain recombines TRBV5-4 with TRBJ2-3; 7 bases line up with TRBD1. The germline V gene encodes CDR1 SGHNT and CDR2 YYREEE (reference sequence). Trimming at V came to 3 bases and at J to 0 bases, leaving 4 bases not matched to a gene. The CDR3 consists of 15 residues. The CDR3 DNA is TGTGCCAGCAGCTCCCGACAGGGTAGCACAGATACGCAGTATTTT. This encodes CASSSRQGSTDTQYF. The full variable domain, in which reference TRBV5-4 and TRBJ2-3 provide the parts outside the CDR3, is ETGVTQSPTHLIKTRGQQVTLRCSSQSGHNTVSWYQQALGQGPQFIFQYYREEENGRGNFPPRFSGLQFPNYSSELNVNALELDDSALYLCASSSRQGSTDTQYFGPGTRLTVL.

The rearrangement joins TRBV7-8 to TRBJ2-3, with D possibly being TRBD2 (6 bases). Germline V gives CDR1 SGHVS, CDR2 FQNEAQ. CDR3 length: 17 residues. V lost 5 bases, J lost 2 bases, and 20 bases lay in between. The CDR3, as DNA: TGTGCCAGCAGCCTCCAAGGGTGGGGGGAACTCACAGATACGCAGTATTTT. Protein product: CASSLQGWGELTDTQYF.

V gene TRBV5-4 combines with J gene TRBJ2-1; possibly TRBD1 for D (6 bases). This CDR3 spans 14 amino acids. Trimming took off 0 bases at V and 7 bases at J, with 11 bases between the two ends. Germline CDR1 SGHNT, CDR2 YYREEE (reference sequence). The CDR3: CASSLGSGENEQFF. The DNA for the CDR3 is TGTGCCAGCAGCTTGGGTTCAGGGGAAAATGAGCAGTTCTTC.

With respect to this clone: One junction end disagrees with the germline gene, perhaps due to a read error. The rearrangement links TRBV6-1 to TRBJ1-5; perhaps TRBD1 as D (6 bases). The germline V gene has CDR1 MNHNS and CDR2 SASEGT. The CDR3 runs 15 residues. The CDR3 nucleotides read TGTGCCAGCGGTGAGGGGGGTTTCGGCAATCAGCCCCAGCATTTT. Translated: CASGEGGFGNQPQHF.

This clone was counted between two and nine times. V usage is TRBV10-3 and J usage is TRBJ2-1; tentatively, D is TRBD2 (5 bases). The CDR3 sequence is 14 residues long. V was pared by 9 bases and J by 3 bases, with 15 bases between. Germline loops: CDR1 ENHRY, CDR2 SYGVKD. CDR3 bases: TGTGCCATTATGGGAGCGGAACTCTACAATGAGCAGTTCTTC. Its translation is CAIMGAELYNEQFF.

The V gene is TRBV30, the J gene TRBJ1-6, with 8 bases lining up with TRBD1. This CDR3 comprises 16 residues. V was clipped by 3 bases and J by 7 bases; unmatched bases: 11. CDR1 and CDR2 (germline): GTSNPN, SVGIG (reference sequence). The CDR3 region is CAWRRPGTGGNSPLHF. In DNA form, the CDR3 reads TGTGCCTGGAGAAGACCCGGGACAGGCGGAAATTCACCCCTCCACTTT.

This chain joins TRBV27 and TRBJ2-7, with 10 bases that match TRBD1. J gave up 7 bases and V 6 bases, and 18 bases lay outside the gene matches. There are 17 residues in the CDR3. The V gene's germline CDR1 is MNHEY and CDR2 SMNVEV (reference sequence). The CDR3 loop is CASSGDRGQGFWWEQYV. DNA for the CDR3: TGTGCCAGCAGCGGGGACAGGGGACAGGGTTTTTGGTGGGAGCAGTACGTC.